Sequencing of this T cell receptor (beta chain) was carried out in a study of shared clonotypes between healthy human individuals. Study-wide results and caveats: Sharing across four donors was highest in naive CD4 (around 5%) and lowest in memory CD8 (around 0.4%). Rarefaction exposed incomplete sorted-subset sequencing despite large depth.

The germline CDR1 and CDR2 sequences are MGHDK and SYGVNS. The CDR3 extends over 16 amino acids. As to this clone: What it recognizes is unknown.

The protocol was immunoSEQ multiplex PCR, while the TCRdb copy is restricted to in-frame clones and leaves out a portion. Among more than 2 million clones listed, roughly 94% were seen once. It was into CD45RA+ naive and CD45RA-negative memory subsets that the CD4+ cells were split. Sample: naive CD4+ T cells sorted from blood. Sample subset: CD45RA+ positively selected. The chain uses TRBV25-1 and TRBJ2-5, with 10 bases matching TRBD1. The end of the DNA fits TRBJ2-7 better, so the J call may be wrong. The sequence was collected from a man between 18 and 35 years old in good health. CDR3 coding DNA: TGTGCCAGCAGTAGGGGACAGGGGAGCGAATCATACGAGCAGTACTTC. Encoded protein: CASSRGQGSESYEQYF.